This T cell receptor beta chain comes out of a study of blood T cell repertoires in COVID-19. Study overall: Sample material is recorded as cDNA or gDNA derived from T cells, B-cell-depleted T cells, or PBMCs.

The repertoire was sequenced with immunoSEQ multiplex PCR; TCRdb's copy has only in-frame clones and lacks some. The table has about 100,000 clones, about 86% seen once. This clone was counted a single time. CDR3 length: 16 residues. Unmatched junction bases numbered 5, after V lost 1 base and J lost 4 bases. The germline CDR1 and CDR2 sequences are SGHRS and YFSETQ. The sequencing input was peripheral blood. This TCR was sampled from a human donor in a cohort sampled during active COVID-19. The J gene is TRBJ2-1, the V gene TRBV5-1; 10 bases agree with TRBD2. CDR3 DNA: TGCGCCAGCAGCTTGTATCCACTAGCGGGGTACAATGAGCAGTTCTTC. Encoded protein: CASSLYPLAGYNEQFF.